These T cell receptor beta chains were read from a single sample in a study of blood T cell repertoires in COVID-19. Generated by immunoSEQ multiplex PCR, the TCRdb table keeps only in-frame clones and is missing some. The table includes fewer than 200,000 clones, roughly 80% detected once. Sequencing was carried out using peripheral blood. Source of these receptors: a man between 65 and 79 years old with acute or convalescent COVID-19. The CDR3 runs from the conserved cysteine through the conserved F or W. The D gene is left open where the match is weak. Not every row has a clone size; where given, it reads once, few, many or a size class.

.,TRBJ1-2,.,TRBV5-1,CASSLDDRDYGYTF,TGCGCCAGCAGCTTGGACGACAGAGACTATGGCTACACCTTC
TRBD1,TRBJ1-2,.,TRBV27,CASSLSQDRGAYGYTF,TGTGCCAGCAGTTTATCTCAAGACAGGGGGGCCTATGGCTACACCTTC
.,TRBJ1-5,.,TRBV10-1,CASSSSGINQPQHF,TGCGCCAGCAGCTCCAGCGGCATTAATCAGCCCCAGCATTTT
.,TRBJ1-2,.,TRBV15,CATSRDRTDYGYTF,TGTGCCACCAGCAGAGATCGTACGGACTATGGCTACACCTTC
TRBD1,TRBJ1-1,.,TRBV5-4,CASSSGQGRAEAFF,TGTGCCAGCAGCTCGGGACAGGGGAGAGCTGAAGCTTTCTTT
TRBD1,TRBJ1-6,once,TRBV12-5,CASGLTSGTGLSPLHF,TGTGCTAGTGGTTTGACCTCCGGGACAGGGTTGTCACCCCTCCACTTT
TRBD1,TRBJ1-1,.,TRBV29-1,CSAMDRGYTEAFF,TGCAGCGCGATGGACAGGGGATACACTGAAGCTTTCTTT
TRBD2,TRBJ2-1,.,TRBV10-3,CAISGTSGVNEQFF,TGTGCCATCAGCGGGACTAGCGGAGTCAATGAGCAGTTCTTC
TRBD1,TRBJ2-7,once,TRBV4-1,CASSQAGQGLRSSYEQYF,TGCGCCAGCAGCCAAGCAGGACAGGGCCTCAGGAGCTCCTACGAGCAGTACTTC
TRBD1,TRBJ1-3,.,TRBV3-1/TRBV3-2,CASSHLTGVTGNTIYF,TGTGCCAGCAGCCACCTAACAGGGGTTACCGGAAACACCATATATTTT
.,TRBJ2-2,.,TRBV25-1,CASSEHSNTGELFF,TGTGCCAGCAGTGAACATTCAAACACCGGGGAGCTGTTTTTT
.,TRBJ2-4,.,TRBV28,CASSLPPGNLAKNIQYF,TGTGCCAGCAGTTTACCCCCAGGGAATCTAGCCAAAAACATTCAGTACTTC
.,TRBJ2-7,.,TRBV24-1,CATLVGPSSYEQYF,TGTGCCACCCTCGTGGGCCCAAGCTCCTACGAGCAGTACTTC
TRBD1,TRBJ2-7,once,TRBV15,CATSRDRASSYEQYF,TGTGCCACCAGCAGGGACAGGGCTAGCTCCTACGAGCAGTACTTC
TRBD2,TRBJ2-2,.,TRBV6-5,CASIAGGPLVGELFF,TGTGCCAGCATAGCGGGAGGGCCTCTGGTCGGGGAGCTGTTTTTT
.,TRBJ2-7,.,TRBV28,CASSSGRGIEQYF,TGTGCCAGCAGCTCTGGCAGGGGTATCGAGCAGTACTTC
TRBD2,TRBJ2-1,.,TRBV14,CASRTTSGYNEQFF,TGTGCCAGCAGAACGACTAGCGGCTACAATGAGCAGTTCTTC
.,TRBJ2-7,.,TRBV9,CASSVAREFSYEQYF,TGTGCCAGCAGCGTAGCCCGGGAATTTAGCTACGAGCAGTACTTC
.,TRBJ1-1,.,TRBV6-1,CASSEGRFQVTEAFF,TGTGCCAGCAGTGAGGGTAGGTTTCAGGTCACTGAAGCTTTCTTT
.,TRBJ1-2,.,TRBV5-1,CASSRQPGTPDGYTF,TGCGCCAGCAGCCGCCAACCCGGGACACCGGATGGCTACACCTTC
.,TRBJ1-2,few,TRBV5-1,CASSLAGSDYGYTF,TGCGCCAGCAGCTTGGCTGGCAGCGACTATGGCTACACCTTC
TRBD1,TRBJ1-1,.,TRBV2,CASSKTTGDTEAFF,TGTGCCAGCAGCAAGACTACAGGGGACACTGAAGCTTTCTTT
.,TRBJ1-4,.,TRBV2,CASIWTENEKLFF,TGTGCCAGCATTTGGACAGAGAATGAAAAACTGTTTTTT
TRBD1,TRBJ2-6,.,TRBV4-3,CASSQDWGQGSSGANVLTF,TGCGCCAGCAGCCAAGATTGGGGACAGGGGAGCTCTGGGGCCAACGTCCTGACTTTC
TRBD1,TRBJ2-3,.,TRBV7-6,CASSLVFSGQGTDTQYF,TGTGCCAGCAGCTTAGTATTTTCGGGACAGGGCACAGATACGCAGTATTTT
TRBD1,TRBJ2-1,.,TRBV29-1,CSGLPGTGGGEQFF,TGCAGCGGCCTCCCCGGGACAGGGGGCGGTGAGCAGTTCTTC
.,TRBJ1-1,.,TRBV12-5,CASGLVLREAFF,TGTGCTAGTGGTTTGGTACTGAGGGAAGCTTTCTTT
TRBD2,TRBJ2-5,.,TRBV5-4,CASSPGLAGVETQYF,TGTGCCAGCAGCCCGGGACTAGCGGGGGTCGAGACCCAGTACTTC
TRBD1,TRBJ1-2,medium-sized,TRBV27,CASSLTGDNYGYTF,TGTGCCAGCAGTTTGACAGGGGATAACTATGGCTACACCTTC
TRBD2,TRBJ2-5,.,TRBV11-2,CASSITSGETQYF,TGTGCCAGCAGCATAACTAGCGGGGAGACCCAGTACTTC
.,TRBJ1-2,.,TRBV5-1,CASSLAGEYGYTF,TGCGCCAGCAGCTTGGCCGGAGAGTATGGCTACACCTTC
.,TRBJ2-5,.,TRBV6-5,CATKGAARETQYF,TGTGCCACAAAAGGGGCGGCCAGGGAGACCCAGTACTTC
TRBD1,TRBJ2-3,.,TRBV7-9,CASSQGDRYGTDTQYF,TGTGCCAGCAGCCAGGGGGACAGATATGGGACAGATACGCAGTATTTT
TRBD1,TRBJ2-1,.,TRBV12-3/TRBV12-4,CASSWDSYNEQFF,TGTGCCAGCAGTTGGGACAGTTACAATGAGCAGTTCTTC
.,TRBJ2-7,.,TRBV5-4,CASSLIVSSHEQYF,TGTGCCAGCAGCCTAATCGTATCCTCCCACGAGCAGTACTTC
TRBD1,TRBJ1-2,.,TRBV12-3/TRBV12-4,CASSFSGGGGYTF,TGTGCCAGCAGTTTTTCAGGGGGTGGCGGCTACACCTTC
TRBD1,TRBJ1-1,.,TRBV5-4,CASSFLDRGLTEAFF,TGTGCCAGCAGCTTCCTGGACAGGGGGCTCACTGAAGCTTTCTTT
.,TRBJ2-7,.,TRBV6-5,CASSYFIGLQPYEQYF,TGTGCCAGCAGTTACTTTATCGGACTGCAACCCTACGAGCAGTACTTC
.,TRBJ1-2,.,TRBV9,CASSLAGLANYGYTF,TGTGCCAGCAGCTTAGCGGGTTTAGCTAACTATGGCTACACCTTC
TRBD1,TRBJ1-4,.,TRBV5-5,CASSSDRASMGVGKLFF,TGTGCCAGCAGCTCCGACAGGGCCTCCATGGGGGTGGGAAAACTGTTTTTT
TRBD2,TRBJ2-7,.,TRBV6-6,CASHIAGALGEQYF,TGTGCCAGCCATATAGCGGGAGCCCTAGGCGAGCAGTACTTC
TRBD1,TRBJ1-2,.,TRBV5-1,CASSLGDRRNYGYTF,TGCGCCAGCAGCTTGGGGGACAGGCGTAACTATGGCTACACCTTC
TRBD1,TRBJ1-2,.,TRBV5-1,CASSPGQGDMRGYTF,TGCGCCAGCAGCCCGGGACAGGGGGATATGCGCGGCTACACCTTC
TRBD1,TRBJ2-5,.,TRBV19,CASRARQGPQETQYF,TGTGCCAGTAGAGCGAGACAGGGCCCCCAAGAGACCCAGTACTTC
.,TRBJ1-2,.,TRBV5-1,CARSLAGGVGYTF,TGCGCCCGCAGCTTGGCCGGGGGGGTCGGCTACACCTTC